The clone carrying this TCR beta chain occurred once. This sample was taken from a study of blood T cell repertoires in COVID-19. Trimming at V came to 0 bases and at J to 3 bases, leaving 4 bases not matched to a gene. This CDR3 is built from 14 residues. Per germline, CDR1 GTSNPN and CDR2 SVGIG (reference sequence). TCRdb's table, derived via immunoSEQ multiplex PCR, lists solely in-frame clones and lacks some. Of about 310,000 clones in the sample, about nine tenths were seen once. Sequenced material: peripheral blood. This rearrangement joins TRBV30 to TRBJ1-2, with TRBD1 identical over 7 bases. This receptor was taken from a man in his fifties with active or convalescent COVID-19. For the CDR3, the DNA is TGTGCCTGGAGTGTTACCAGGGGGGACTATGGCTACACCTTC. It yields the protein CAWSVTRGDYGYTF.